This T cell receptor (beta chain) derives from a study of T cells in Graves' hyperthyroidism and ophthalmopathy. TCR beta CDR3 region amplification was performed from RNA transcripts. First-round RT-PCR of the TCR CDR3 relied on the HTBI primer set. One entry per CDR3 protein results from TCRdb running MiXCR on the multiplex PCR reads. Of about 130,000 distinct CDR3 sequences in the sample, around 20% were seen once. Trimming at V came to 4 bases and at J to 5 bases, leaving 3 bases not matched to a gene. The CDR3 extends over 13 amino acids. Germline CDR1 is SGHRS and CDR2 is YFSETQ. The blood specimen was taken at initial hyperthyroidism diagnosis, before any ophthalmopathy symptoms. PBMCs were derived from about 10 ml fresh peripheral blood.

This chain connects TRBV5-1 to TRBJ1-2, with 9 nucleotides matching TRBD1. Sequencing input: blood. The sequence was obtained from a woman aged 45-65 years with Graves' hyperthyroidism that later progressed to Graves' ophthalmopathy. The CDR3 DNA follows: TGCGCCAGCAGCCTACAGGGGGCGTATGGCTACACCTTC. Translated, it gives CASSLQGAYGYTF.